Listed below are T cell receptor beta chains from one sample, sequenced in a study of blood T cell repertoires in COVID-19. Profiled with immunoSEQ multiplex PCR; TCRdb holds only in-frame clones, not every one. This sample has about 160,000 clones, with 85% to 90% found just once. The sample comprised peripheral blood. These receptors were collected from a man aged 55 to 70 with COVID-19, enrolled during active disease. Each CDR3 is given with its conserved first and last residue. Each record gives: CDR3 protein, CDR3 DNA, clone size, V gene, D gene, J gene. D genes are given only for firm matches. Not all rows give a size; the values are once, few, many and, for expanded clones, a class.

CDR3: CASSRTDRGATDTQYF
DNA: TGCGCCAGCAGCCGGACCGACAGGGGCGCGACAGATACGCAGTATTTT
size: NA
V: TRBV4-3
D: TRBD1
J: TRBJ2-3

CDR3: CASSGRGLVNEKLFF
DNA: TGTGCCAGCAGTGGCAGGGGGCTGGTTAATGAAAAACTGTTTTTT
size: NA
V: TRBV2
D: TRBD1
J: TRBJ1-4

CDR3: CASSTDRGTGNSPLHF
DNA: TGTGCCAGTAGTACGGACAGGGGTACGGGGAATTCACCCCTCCACTTT
size: NA
V: TRBV19
D: TRBD1
J: TRBJ1-6

CDR3: CASSHGARNQETQYF
DNA: TGTGCCAGCAGCCATGGGGCCAGGAACCAAGAGACCCAGTACTTC
size: NA
V: TRBV14
D: NA
J: TRBJ2-5

CDR3: CASTTGAGYGYTF
DNA: TGTGCCAGCACTACAGGGGCCGGCTATGGCTACACCTTC
size: NA
V: TRBV6-5
D: TRBD1
J: TRBJ1-2

CDR3: CASSLIGTGLVETQYF
DNA: TGTGCCAGCAGCTTAATTGGGACAGGACTAGTGGAGACCCAGTACTTC
size: NA
V: TRBV11-2
D: NA
J: TRBJ2-5

CDR3: CAISRPSSYEQYF
DNA: TGTGCCATCAGCCGCCCTTCCAGCTACGAGCAGTACTTC
size: NA
V: TRBV10-3
D: NA
J: TRBJ2-7

CDR3: CASGQGVRGYGYTF
DNA: TGTGCCAGCGGACAGGGGGTAAGGGGGTATGGCTACACCTTC
size: NA
V: TRBV28
D: TRBD1
J: TRBJ1-2

CDR3: CAWSRPWAGGEQYF
DNA: TGTGCCTGGAGTCGCCCCTGGGCGGGAGGCGAGCAGTACTTC
size: NA
V: TRBV30
D: TRBD2
J: TRBJ2-7

CDR3: CASSLAQAGMKGLGQPQHF
DNA: TGTGCCAGCAGCTTAGCCCAGGCAGGTATGAAGGGACTGGGTCAGCCCCAGCATTTT
size: NA
V: TRBV7-8
D: NA
J: TRBJ1-5

CDR3: CATSVGGANTGELFF
DNA: TGTGCCACCAGTGTAGGCGGGGCTAACACCGGGGAGCTGTTTTTT
size: NA
V: TRBV24-1
D: NA
J: TRBJ2-2

CDR3: CASKQSGERSDGYTF
DNA: TGTGCCAGCAAACAATCAGGGGAGCGATCGGATGGCTACACCTTC
size: NA
V: TRBV7-9
D: NA
J: TRBJ1-2

CDR3: CASSVGLFGGGYTF
DNA: TGTGCCAGTAGTGTTGGACTTTTTGGTGGTGGCTACACCTTC
size: NA
V: TRBV19
D: NA
J: TRBJ1-2

CDR3: CASNINAGSANEQFF
DNA: TGCGCCAGCAACATAAACGCAGGGTCGGCCAATGAGCAGTTCTTC
size: NA
V: TRBV5-1
D: NA
J: TRBJ2-1

CDR3: CASSLGTSASYEQYF
DNA: TGTGCCAGCAGCTTAGGGACTAGCGCGTCCTACGAGCAGTACTTC
size: NA
V: TRBV7-2
D: TRBD2
J: TRBJ2-7

CDR3: CASSLANRRNQETQYF
DNA: TGTGCCAGCAGCTTAGCGAACAGGCGAAATCAAGAGACCCAGTACTTC
size: NA
V: TRBV7-2
D: NA
J: TRBJ2-5

CDR3: CASSGTVPGGYGYTF
DNA: TGTGCCAGCAGTGGGACAGTGCCCGGGGGCTATGGCTACACCTTC
size: NA
V: TRBV27
D: TRBD1
J: TRBJ1-2

CDR3: CASRPAPGQRETQYF
DNA: TGTGCCAGTAGGCCCGCCCCCGGACAGAGGGAGACCCAGTACTTC
size: few
V: TRBV19
D: NA
J: TRBJ2-5

CDR3: CASREVGSGANVLTF
DNA: TGCGCCAGCCGGGAAGTGGGTTCTGGGGCCAACGTCCTGACTTTC
size: NA
V: TRBV4-1
D: NA
J: TRBJ2-6